This TCR beta chain appears in the sequencing data of a study of post-analysis software for immune sequencing data. Study details: The disease courses spanned relapsing-remitting, secondary progressive and progressive-relapsing forms of multiple sclerosis.

The CDR3 is 15 residues long. Trimming cost V 3 bases and J 0 bases, with 11 bases left between them. A remark on this clonotype: Its target is unknown.

Study outcomes and limitations: Compared with controls, patients showed significantly lower normalized Chao1 diversity. Patients carried 4 or 5 TRBV segments more frequently than controls did, and TRBV5-6, TRBV5-1 and TRBV20-1 were among them. Under F measure analysis, samples from one preparation batch co-clustered strongly.

Included in the TCR beta cDNA libraries were unique molecular identifiers. One entry per CDR3 protein results from TCRdb running MiXCR on the PCR reads. The table lists about 430,000 distinct CDR3 sequences, about 39% of them singletons, with about 8% in the top ten. Input material: blood. The gene calls are TRBV12-3 or TRBV12-4 and TRBJ1-2; tentative D call: TRBD1 (5 bases). This clonotype originated in a girl aged 2-10 years with multiple sclerosis. The CDR3 sequence: CASSFRQGANYGYTF. The CDR3, as DNA: TGTGCCAGCAGTTTTCGGCAGGGAGCTAACTATGGCTACACCTTC.